This T cell receptor beta chain was found in a study of cytomegalovirus exposure and HLA in healthy donors. Study-wide points: The authors listed some 150 TCR beta chains as cytomegalovirus-associated. In presence/absence analyses, roughly uniform sequencing depth across donors was assumed.

With regard to this clone: What it binds is unknown.

The germline V and J ends were trimmed by 1 base and 3 bases, with 13 bases remaining between them. The germline gives CDR1 SGHTA, CDR2 FQGNSA. The CDR3 is 15 residues long. Use of 60 Vbeta and 13 Jbeta primers characterized the PCR. Clones were read by immunoSEQ multiplex PCR, and TCRdb kept only the in-frame ones, dropping some. The repertoire consists of about 110,000 clones, with around 15% occurring once and the leading ten covering more than 0.8%. Healthy bone marrow donors formed the donor group. Sequenced material: PBMCs. V usage is TRBV7-2 and J usage is TRBJ2-7, with D maybe TRBD2 (6 bases). The sequence was collected from a female donor in good health and CMV-seronegative. The CDR3 region has the DNA TGTGCCAGCAGCTTAGGAGCGGGCGGAGTCTACGAGCAGTACTTC. This codes for CASSLGAGGVYEQYF.